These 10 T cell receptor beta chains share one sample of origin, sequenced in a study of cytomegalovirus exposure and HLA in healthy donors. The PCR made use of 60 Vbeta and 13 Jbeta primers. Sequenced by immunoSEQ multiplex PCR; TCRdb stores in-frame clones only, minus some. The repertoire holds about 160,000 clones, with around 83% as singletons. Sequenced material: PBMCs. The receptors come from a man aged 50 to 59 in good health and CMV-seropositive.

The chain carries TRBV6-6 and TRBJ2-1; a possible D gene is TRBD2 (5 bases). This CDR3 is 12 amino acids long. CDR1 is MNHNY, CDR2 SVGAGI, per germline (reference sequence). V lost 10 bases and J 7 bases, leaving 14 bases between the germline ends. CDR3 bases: TGTGCCACCCGGCGGGCTGATAATGAGCAGTTCTTC. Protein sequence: CATRRADNEQFF.

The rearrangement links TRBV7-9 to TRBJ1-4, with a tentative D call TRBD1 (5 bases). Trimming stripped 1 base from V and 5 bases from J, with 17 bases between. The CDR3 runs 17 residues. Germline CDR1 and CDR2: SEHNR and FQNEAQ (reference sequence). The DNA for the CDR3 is TGTGCCAGCAGCTTAGGCAGGGTGCAGCGCGGAAATGAAAAACTGTTTTTT. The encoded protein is CASSLGRVQRGNEKLFF.

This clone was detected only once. The CDR3 loop reads CASTVSWDRGSYEQYF. The CDR3 nucleotides are TGCGCCAGCACCGTTTCCTGGGACAGGGGCTCCTACGAGCAGTACTTC. The chain uses TRBV5-1 and TRBJ2-7, with 10 positions matching TRBD1. The CDR3 has 16 amino acids. J gave up 0 bases and V 6 bases, and 9 bases lay outside the gene matches. Germline V CDR1 and CDR2: SGHRS, YFSETQ.

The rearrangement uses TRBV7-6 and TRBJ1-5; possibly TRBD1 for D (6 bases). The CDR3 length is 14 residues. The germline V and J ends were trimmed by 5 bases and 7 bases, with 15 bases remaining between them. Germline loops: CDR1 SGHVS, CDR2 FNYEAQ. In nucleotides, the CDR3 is TGTGCCAGCAGCGCCGGACAGCCGGGACAGCCCCAGCATTTT. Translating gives CASSAGQPGQPQHF.

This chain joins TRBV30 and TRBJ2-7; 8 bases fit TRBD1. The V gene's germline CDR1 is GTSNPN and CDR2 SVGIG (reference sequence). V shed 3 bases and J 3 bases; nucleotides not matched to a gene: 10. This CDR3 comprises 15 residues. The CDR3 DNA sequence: TGTGCCTGGAGCCCGACAGGGGCGGTCCGCTACGAGCAGTACGTC. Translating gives CAWSPTGAVRYEQYV.

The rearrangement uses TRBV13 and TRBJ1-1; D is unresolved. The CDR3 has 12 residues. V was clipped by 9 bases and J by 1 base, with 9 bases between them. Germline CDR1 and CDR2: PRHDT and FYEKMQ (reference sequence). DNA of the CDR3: TGTGCCAGTAAAGACTGGAACACTGAAGCTTTCTTT. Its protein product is CASKDWNTEAFF. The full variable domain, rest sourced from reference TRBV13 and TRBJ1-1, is AAGVIQSPRHLIKEKRETATLKCYPIPRHDTVYWYQQGPGQDPQFLISFYEKMQSDKGSIPDRFSAQQFSDYHSELNMSSLELGDSALYFCASKDWNTEAFFGQGTRLTVV.

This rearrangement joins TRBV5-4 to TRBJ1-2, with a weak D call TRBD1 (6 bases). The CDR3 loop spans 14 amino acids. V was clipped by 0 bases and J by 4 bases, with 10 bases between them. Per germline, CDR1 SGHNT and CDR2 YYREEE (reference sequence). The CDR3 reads CASSLGTGPYGYTF. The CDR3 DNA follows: TGTGCCAGCAGCTTGGGCACAGGGCCCTATGGCTACACCTTC.

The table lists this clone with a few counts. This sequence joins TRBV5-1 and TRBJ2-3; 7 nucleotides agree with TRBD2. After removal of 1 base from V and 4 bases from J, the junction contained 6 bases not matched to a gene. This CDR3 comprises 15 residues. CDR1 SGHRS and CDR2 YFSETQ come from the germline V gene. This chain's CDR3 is CASSLLAGGADTQYF. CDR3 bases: TGCGCCAGCAGCTTGTTAGCGGGTGGGGCAGATACGCAGTATTTT.

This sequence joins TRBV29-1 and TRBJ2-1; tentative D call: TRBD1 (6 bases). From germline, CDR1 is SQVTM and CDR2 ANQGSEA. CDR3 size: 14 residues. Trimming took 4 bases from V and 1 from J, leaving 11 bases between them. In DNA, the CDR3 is TGCAGCGTTGTCGACAGGAGGTCCTACAATGAGCAGTTCTTC. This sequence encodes CSVVDRRSYNEQFF.

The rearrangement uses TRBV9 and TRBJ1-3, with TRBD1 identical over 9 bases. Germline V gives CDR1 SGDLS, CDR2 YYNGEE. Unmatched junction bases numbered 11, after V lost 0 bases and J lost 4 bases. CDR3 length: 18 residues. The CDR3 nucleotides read TGTGCCAGCAGCGTAGGGGGGACAGGGATAACAGTAGGAAACACCATATATTTT. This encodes CASSVGGTGITVGNTIYF. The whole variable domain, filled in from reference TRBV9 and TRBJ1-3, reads DSGVTQTPKHLITATGQRVTLRCSPRSGDLSVYWYQQSLDQGLQFLIQYYNGEERAKGNILERFSAQQFPDLHSELNLSSLELGDSALYFCASSVGGTGITVGNTIYFGEGSWLTVV.